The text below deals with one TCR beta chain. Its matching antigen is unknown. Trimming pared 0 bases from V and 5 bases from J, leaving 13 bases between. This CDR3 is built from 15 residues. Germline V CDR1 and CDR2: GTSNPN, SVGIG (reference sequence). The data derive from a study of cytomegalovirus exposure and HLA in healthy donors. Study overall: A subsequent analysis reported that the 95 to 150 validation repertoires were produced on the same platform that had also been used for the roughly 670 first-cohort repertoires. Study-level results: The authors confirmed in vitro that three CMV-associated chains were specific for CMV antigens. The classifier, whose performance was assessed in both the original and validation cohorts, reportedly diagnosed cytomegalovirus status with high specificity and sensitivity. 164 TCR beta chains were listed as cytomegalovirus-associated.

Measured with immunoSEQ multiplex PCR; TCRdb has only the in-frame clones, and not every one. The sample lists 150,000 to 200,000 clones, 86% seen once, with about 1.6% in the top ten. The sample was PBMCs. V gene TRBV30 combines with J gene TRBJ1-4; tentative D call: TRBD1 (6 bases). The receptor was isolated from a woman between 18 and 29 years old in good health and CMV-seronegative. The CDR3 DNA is TGTGCCTGGAGTGTACAGGGCCCCAACAATGAAAAACTGTTTTTT. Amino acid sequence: CAWSVQGPNNEKLFF. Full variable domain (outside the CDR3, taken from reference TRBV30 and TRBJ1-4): SQTIHQWPATLVQPVGSPLSLECTVEGTSNPNLYWYRQAAGRGLQLLFYSVGIGQISSEVPQNLSASRPQDRQFILSSKKLLLSDSGFYLCAWSVQGPNNEKLFFGSGTQLSVL.